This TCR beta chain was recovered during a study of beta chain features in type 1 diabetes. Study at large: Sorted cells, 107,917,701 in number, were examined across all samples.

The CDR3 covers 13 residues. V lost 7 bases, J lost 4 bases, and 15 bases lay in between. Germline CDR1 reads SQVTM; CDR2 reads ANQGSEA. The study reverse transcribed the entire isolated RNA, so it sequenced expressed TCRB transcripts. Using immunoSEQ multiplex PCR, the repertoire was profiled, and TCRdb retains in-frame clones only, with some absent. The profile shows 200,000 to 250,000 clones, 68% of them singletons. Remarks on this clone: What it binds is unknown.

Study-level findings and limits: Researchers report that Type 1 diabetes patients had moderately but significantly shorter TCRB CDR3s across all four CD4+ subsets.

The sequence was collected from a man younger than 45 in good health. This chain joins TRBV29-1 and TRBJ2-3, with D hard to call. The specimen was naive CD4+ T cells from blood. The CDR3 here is CSALTLSADTQYF. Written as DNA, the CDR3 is TGCAGCGCTCTCACCTTGAGCGCAGATACGCAGTATTTT.